The clone carrying this TCR beta chain came up many times. The data were taken from a study of human T cells and chemical hapten exposure. Trimming took off 5 bases at V and 0 bases at J, with 14 bases between the two ends. This CDR3 contains 16 residues. Germline V gene data show CDR1 as SGHTA and CDR2 as FQGNSA. Via MiXCR, TCRdb re-called the RACE reads, giving one row per CDR3 protein. The table records tens of thousands of distinct CDR3 sequences, approximately 11% of them present only once. The sample's time point: pre-sensitization, week 0. Indicated treatment: therapeutic diphenylcyclopropenone sensitization with weekly scalp DPC.

Here the sequenced sample was whole blood, taken in connection with sensitization to the hapten diphenylcyclopropenone (DPC). This sequence originates from a woman aged 45-65 years with alopecia areata. Some clones in this sample may be carry-over from other donors' samples. The V and J genes are TRBV7-2 and TRBJ1-3; perhaps TRBD1 as D (5 bases). The CDR3, as DNA: TGTGCCAGCAGCCAGAGGGGACTGAACTCTGGAAACACCATATATTTT. Its translation is CASSQRGLNSGNTIYF.